The 9 T cell receptor beta chains below come from one sample, sequenced in a study of identical twins. TCRdb re-analysed the 5' RACE reads in MiXCR, keeping a single row per CDR3 protein. The sample includes 250,000 or so distinct CDR3 sequences, around 8% of them seen just once. The same data also went into a second study, on yellow fever vaccine responses in identical twins.

The sequenced material came from CD8+ T cells sorted from blood. These TCRs come from a woman between 18 and 29 years old in good health.

The rearrangement uses TRBV10-2 and TRBJ2-3, with unresolved D. The CDR3 consists of 11 residues. Trimming took 9 bases from V and 0 from J, leaving 4 bases between them. Germline CDR1 is WSHSY and CDR2 is SAAADI. The CDR3 protein is CARNSTDTQYF. CDR3 bases: TGCGCCAGAAATAGCACAGATACGCAGTATTTT.

The chain carries TRBV9 and TRBJ2-7, with 7 bases lining up with TRBD1. Germline V lookup: CDR1 SGDLS, CDR2 YYNGEE. The CDR3 consists of 14 residues. The junction had 3 bases not matched to a gene; V was cut back by 3 bases and J by 0 bases. CDR3 bases: TGTGCCAGCAGCGAGGGGACAGCCTCCTACGAGCAGTACTTC. Its protein product is CASSEGTASYEQYF.

This clonotype was detected many times. The chain employs TRBV3-1 and TRBJ2-2; D may be TRBD1 (5 bases). The germline CDR1 and CDR2 sequences are LGHDT and YNNKEL (reference sequence). The CDR3 runs 13 residues. CDR3: CASTDTNTGELFF. The CDR3 DNA reads TGTGCTTCGACAGACACGAACACCGGGGAGCTGTTTTTT.

The sample holds many counts of this clonotype. The CDR3 nucleotides read TGCAGCGTTGAAGTTTGGACAGGTAGCTCCTACGAGCAGTACTTC. Protein product: CSVEVWTGSSYEQYF. The V gene is TRBV29-1, the J gene TRBJ2-7; 7 bases are a match to TRBD1. Trimming took 1 base from V and 0 from J; bases not matched to a gene: 6. In germline, CDR1 is SQVTM, CDR2 ANQGSEA. The CDR3 has 15 residues.

This clonotype was observed at least ten times. The chain is built from TRBV12-3 or TRBV12-4 and TRBJ1-1; no clear D. Trimming cost V 3 bases and J 1 base, with 6 bases left between them. The CDR3 is made up of 13 amino acids. CDR3 loop: CASSFSWNTEAFF. In DNA form, the CDR3 reads TGTGCCAGCAGTTTTAGCTGGAACACTGAAGCTTTCTTT.

CDR3: CASSPRISGGPNTGELFF. The CDR3 nucleotides read TGTGCCAGCAGCCCTAGAATAAGCGGGGGGCCGAACACCGGGGAGCTGTTTTTT. The chain carries TRBV11-1 and TRBJ2-2; 9 positions agree with TRBD2. From germline, CDR1 is SGHAT and CDR2 FQDESV (reference sequence). The CDR3 is 18 residues long. V lost 5 bases to trimming and J lost 0 bases; unmatched junction nucleotides: 10.

This chain links TRBV5-1 with TRBJ1-3; D remains ambiguous. The CDR3 totals 16 residues. Germline assignment: CDR1 SGHRS and CDR2 YFSETQ. The germline V and J ends were trimmed by 7 bases and 0 bases, with 17 bases remaining between them. CDR3 in DNA: TGCGCCAGCTCCCCTGAGGGTCTACGCTCTGGAAACACCATATATTTT. Protein: CASSPEGLRSGNTIYF.

This clonotype was detected ten times or more. The chain recombines TRBV13 with TRBJ2-1; 8 bases map to TRBD2. The V gene's germline CDR1 is PRHDT and CDR2 FYEKMQ (reference sequence). The junction had 8 bases not matched to a gene; V was cut back by 2 bases and J by 5 bases. CDR3 length: 16 residues. Here the CDR3 reads CASSLQRLAGNNEQFF. In DNA, the CDR3 is TGTGCCAGCAGCTTACAAAGGCTAGCGGGCAACAATGAGCAGTTCTTC.

J is TRBJ2-1 and V is TRBV5-1, with 7 bases aligning to TRBD1. This CDR3 spans 15 amino acids. V shed 1 base and J 4 bases; nucleotides not matched to a gene: 5. CDR1 is SGHRS, CDR2 YFSETQ, per germline. The CDR3 loop is CASSLRGGAYNEQFF. In DNA, the CDR3 is TGCGCCAGCAGCTTGAGAGGGGGCGCATACAATGAGCAGTTCTTC.